The rows below give T cell receptor beta chains drawn from one sample of a study of blood T cells in healthy people across ages. Via MiXCR, TCRdb re-called the 5' RACE reads, giving one row per CDR3 protein. The sample consists of some 860,000 distinct CDR3 sequences, 56% of them appearing once. Sequences were obtained from blood. These receptors all come from a man aged 40-49 years in good health. CDR3s include the opening cysteine and the closing phenylalanine or tryptophan. The D gene is left open where the match is weak. Part of the rows lack a size; the others show once, few, many or a class for expanded clones.

>NA|TRBJ2-5|TRBV7-8|TRBD1
TGTGCCAGCAGCTTTGAAACAGGGGGCGCGAATCTACTCCATCAGACCCAGTACTTC
CASSFETGGANLLHQTQYF
>few|TRBJ1-4|TRBV25-1|TRBD1
TGTGCCAGCAGTGTTCCGGGACAGCCCTATGAAAAACTGTTTTTT
CASSVPGQPYEKLFF
>NA|TRBJ2-7|TRBV4-3|TRBD1
TGCGCCAGCAGCCAAGACGACAGGGACCCCTACGAGCAGTACTTC
CASSQDDRDPYEQYF
>NA|TRBJ1-2|TRBV5-1|NA
TGCGCCAGTAGCCGCGTCGGACAGCCGACAAACTATGGCTACACCTTC
CASSRVGQPTNYGYTF
>NA|TRBJ1-1|TRBV21-1|NA
TGTGCCAGCAGCAAATTTTTGGGACAAAAATCCGAGGGAGCTTTCTTT
CASSKFLGQKSEGAFF
>NA|TRBJ2-7|TRBV19|TRBD1
TGTGCCAGAGACTTCAGGGGGCTCGGGTACGAGCAGTACTTC
CARDFRGLGYEQYF
>NA|TRBJ2-5|TRBV20-1|TRBD2
TGCAGTGCTCCCCCCGGGGGGGAACAAGAGACCCAGTACTTC
CSAPPGGEQETQYF
>few|TRBJ2-3|TRBV2|TRBD1
TGTGCCAGCAGACCGGGACAGGGTTACACAGATACGCAGTATTTT
CASRPGQGYTDTQYF
>NA|TRBJ2-1|TRBV15|TRBD2
TGTGCCACCAGCAGAGATCTAGCGGGGGGGCAGGACAATGAGCAGTTCTTC
CATSRDLAGGQDNEQFF
>NA|TRBJ2-1|TRBV6-1|NA
TGTGCCAGCAGTGATTGGGGAAACAATGAGCAGTTCTTC
CASSDWGNNEQFF
>NA|TRBJ2-1|TRBV7-8|NA
TGTGCCAGCAGCGTATTTTTTGGGGGGCGGTACAATGAGCAGTTCTTC
CASSVFFGGRYNEQFF
>NA|TRBJ2-7|TRBV28|TRBD1
TGTGCCAGCACGCGGACAGGGGGAACCTACGAGCAGTACTTC
CASTRTGGTYEQYF
>NA|TRBJ2-3|TRBV7-3|TRBD2
TGTGCCAGCAGCTTAAATAGCGGGGGTGGCACAGATACGCAGTATTTT
CASSLNSGGGTDTQYF
>few|TRBJ1-1|TRBV29-1|NA
TGCAGCGGCTGGACAAGGAACACTGAAGCTTTCTTT
CSGWTRNTEAFF
>NA|TRBJ2-2|TRBV4-2|TRBD2
TGTGCCAGCAGCCAAGGGGCTAGCGGGAGGGTCACCGGGGAGCTGTTTTTT
CASSQGASGRVTGELFF
>NA|TRBJ2-3|TRBV10-3|NA
TGTGCCATCCAGGGGGGGGGCAAAGATACGCAGTATTTT
CAIQGGGKDTQYF
>NA|TRBJ2-3|TRBV7-2|TRBD2
TGTGCCAGCAGCTTAGAAATTAGCGGGGGGAGCACAGATACGCAGTATTTT
CASSLEISGGSTDTQYF
>few|TRBJ2-5|TRBV11-2|TRBD2
TGTGCCAGCAGCTTATCTAGCGGGAGGGGAGAGACCCAGTACTTC
CASSLSSGRGETQYF
>NA|TRBJ1-2|TRBV30|NA
TGTGCCTGGGGGGGTTCGATCAACTATGGCTACACCTTC
CAWGGSINYGYTF
>NA|TRBJ2-3|TRBV28|NA
TGTGCCAGCAGTCTAATCCCCGACGGGCTGGGGACAGATACGCAGTATTTT
CASSLIPDGLGTDTQYF
>NA|TRBJ2-3|TRBV20-1|NA
TGCAGTGCTGGAGACGAAAGGACAGATACGCAGTATTTT
CSAGDERTDTQYF
>NA|TRBJ2-5|TRBV7-6|NA
TGTGCCAGCAGCTTATCCCGGAGGGTTTGGGAGACCCAGTACTTC
CASSLSRRVWETQYF
>once|TRBJ2-3|TRBV2|NA
TGTGCCAGCAGTGAAGTGGGGGACATCCTCACAGATACGCAGTATTTT
CASSEVGDILTDTQYF
>few|TRBJ2-7|TRBV5-1|TRBD1
TGCGCCAGCAGCCTAACACTTGGGAAATCCGGGACAGAGGTATCCTACGAGCAGTACTTC
CASSLTLGKSGTEVSYEQYF
>NA|TRBJ2-5|TRBV11-2|NA
TGTGCCAGCAGACTGAACCGGGACTTAATGGGGACCCAGTACTTC
CASRLNRDLMGTQYF
>NA|TRBJ2-3|TRBV12-3/TRBV12-4|TRBD1
TGTGCCAGCAGTTTATCAATGACAGGGGCGAACGCAGATACGCAGTATTTT
CASSLSMTGANADTQYF
>few|TRBJ2-3|TRBV7-2|NA
TGTGCCAGCAGCTTAGTAAGGAGCACAGATACGCAGTATTTT
CASSLVRSTDTQYF
>NA|TRBJ2-4|TRBV28|TRBD1
TGTGCCAGCAGCCCCCCTGACAGGGGGCGATCGGTAGCCAAAAACATTCAGTACTTC
CASSPPDRGRSVAKNIQYF
>few|TRBJ2-4|TRBV20-1|NA
TGCAGTGCTAGGCCCAGTACCTCCAGGGGACGCAACATTCAGTACTTC
CSARPSTSRGRNIQYF
>NA|TRBJ2-1|TRBV12-3/TRBV12-4|TRBD2
TGTGCCAGCAGATCTAGCGGGGGGACCTACAATGAGCAGTTCTTC
CASRSSGGTYNEQFF
>once|TRBJ2-7|TRBV27|TRBD1
TGTGCCAGCAGTATTGCCGGGACAGGGCTCTACGAGCAGTACTTC
CASSIAGTGLYEQYF
>NA|TRBJ2-1|TRBV29-1|NA
TGCAGCGTTGTTCGGCTAGCAGTAGGCAATGAGCAGTTCTTC
CSVVRLAVGNEQFF
>NA|TRBJ2-5|TRBV29-1|NA
TGCAGCGTTGAACCACCCCAGGCGGGTCCAGGAGAGACCCAGTACTTC
CSVEPPQAGPGETQYF
>NA|TRBJ1-1|TRBV4-1|NA
TGCGCCAGCAGCCAAGCATCCGGACGGCCGAACACTGAAGCTTTCTTT
CASSQASGRPNTEAFF
>NA|TRBJ1-2|TRBV24-1|NA
TGTGCCACCAGTGATTTGCACCGGGCGGAGGGCTACACCTTC
CATSDLHRAEGYTF
>NA|TRBJ2-7|TRBV29-1|TRBD1
TGCAGCGTTGCCCAAGCGGACAGGCCGGGGAACGAGCAGTACTTC
CSVAQADRPGNEQYF
>NA|TRBJ2-7|TRBV20-1|NA
TGCAGTGCCCAGGCAGGGGGGATCGTCGAGCAGTACTTC
CSAQAGGIVEQYF
>NA|TRBJ2-6|TRBV3-1|NA
TGTGCCAGCAGCCAAGAGTATGTGCAGGCCAGCTCTGGGGCCAACGTCCTGACTTTC
CASSQEYVQASSGANVLTF
>NA|TRBJ1-6|TRBV7-2|TRBD1
TGTGCCAGCAGCTTAATACAGGGGTCTGATTCACCCCTCCACTTT
CASSLIQGSDSPLHF
>few|TRBJ2-1|TRBV6-5|TRBD2
TGTGCCAGCAGACCCGAACTAGCGAGGTCCTACAATGAGCAGTTCTTC
CASRPELARSYNEQFF
>NA|TRBJ2-1|TRBV5-1|TRBD1
TGCGCCAGCAGCTTGGGAAGGGGGCCGAGGTACAATGAGCAGTTCTTC
CASSLGRGPRYNEQFF
>NA|TRBJ1-2|TRBV5-6|NA
TGTGCCAGCAGCTTCTCAACACAGGGTGTCGGCTATGGCTACACCTTC
CASSFSTQGVGYGYTF
>NA|TRBJ2-3|TRBV7-2|NA
TGTGCCAGCAGCTCTAATCTGGGGGCTGACACAGATACGCAGTATTTT
CASSSNLGADTDTQYF
>few|TRBJ2-4|TRBV20-1|NA
TGCAGTGCTCGACTCACGGGCAGACAAAACATTCAGTACTTC
CSARLTGRQNIQYF
>NA|TRBJ2-7|TRBV4-3|TRBD2
TGCGCCAGCAGCCAAGATGGGCTAGCGGGGCCAACCTACGAGCAGTACTTC
CASSQDGLAGPTYEQYF
>NA|TRBJ1-2|TRBV5-6|NA
TGTGCCAGCAGGGTGGGGTCTCGGCACTATGGCTACACCTTC
CASRVGSRHYGYTF
>NA|TRBJ1-2|TRBV19|NA
TGTGCCAGTAGTATCCGGGGGGATGGCTACACCTTC
CASSIRGDGYTF
>NA|TRBJ2-3|TRBV6-2/TRBV6-3|NA
TGTGCCAGCAGTGTCGAGGGATCCCGCACAGATACGCAGTATTTT
CASSVEGSRTDTQYF
>NA|TRBJ1-2|TRBV29-1|NA
TGCACCGCGTCCGGGGGAACTATGTATGGCTACACCTTC
CTASGGTMYGYTF
>few|TRBJ2-7|TRBV20-1|NA
TGCAGTGCCCTCCGGGTAGCGGACACCCTAAACTACGAGCAGTACTTC
CSALRVADTLNYEQYF
>once|TRBJ2-7|TRBV15|NA
TGTGCCACCAGTGCGACAGGCTACGAGCAGTACTTC
CATSATGYEQYF
>NA|TRBJ2-1|TRBV15|NA
TGTGCCACCAGCAGGAGGTCCGGACCCTACAATGAGCAGTTCTTC
CATSRRSGPYNEQFF
>NA|TRBJ2-7|TRBV6-5|TRBD2
TGTGCCAGCAGTCAATATGGGACTACCTACGAGCAGTACTTC
CASSQYGTTYEQYF
>few|TRBJ2-5|TRBV12-3/TRBV12-4|NA
TGTGCCAGCAGTCCCCTGACAGGCGGCGAGGGGAGTATGGAGACCCAGTACTTC
CASSPLTGGEGSMETQYF
>NA|TRBJ2-1|TRBV11-2|TRBD1
TGTGCCAGCAGCTTAGGACGGGGTGGGGACAGGGACAATGAGCAGTTCTTC
CASSLGRGGDRDNEQFF